Listed below are T cell receptor beta chains from one sample, sequenced in a study of T cells expressing NK-cell markers. With the 5' RACE reads reprocessed, TCRdb shows one record per CDR3 protein and no DNA. Recorded for this sample: about 410,000 distinct CDR3 sequences. Sequencing used blood T cells: a sorted CD56 or NKG2C T cell subset, CD4+ or CD8+ T cells, or bulk PBMC T cells (not recorded which). All receptors derive from a woman between 50 and 59 years old in good health. Both conserved end residues are part of each CDR3.

TRBV6-6	TRBJ2-3	CASLSGRARDTQYF
TRBV14	TRBJ2-2	CASSQDYNGELFF
TRBV6-1	TRBJ1-6	CASNIGQTNSPLHF
TRBV19	TRBJ2-5	CASSIIWGETQYF
TRBV5-5	TRBJ2-1	CASSGPFDNEQFF
TRBV3-1	TRBJ1-4	CASSQDFRTGGKLFF
TRBV20-1	TRBJ2-3	CSAIRAGTGTDTQYF
TRBV9	TRBJ1-6	CASSVAQNHNSPLHF
TRBV14	TRBJ2-1	CASSPQVGESSYNEQFF
TRBV12-3/TRBV12-4	TRBJ2-1	CASSLGLAGEQFF
TRBV14	TRBJ2-7	CASSQVRGHEQYF
TRBV28	TRBJ2-7	CASRGSGAPHEQYF
TRBV24-1	TRBJ2-1	CATRPGRLAGGGEQFF
TRBV14	TRBJ2-1	CASSQVSNEQFF
TRBV11-3	TRBJ1-4	CASSSSQLGQASNEKLFF
TRBV14	TRBJ2-3	CASSQDSRLAGGTDTQYF
TRBV7-2	TRBJ2-5	CASSLGRQRSGTQYF
TRBV10-3	TRBJ1-1	CAISEGTGRAFF
TRBV7-9	TRBJ2-5	CASSLEGGGYQETQYF
TRBV29-1	TRBJ2-1	CSVERTRNEQFF
TRBV18	TRBJ2-7	CASSPLLALGINYEQYF
TRBV7-9	TRBJ2-3	CASSLLGGSTDTQYF
TRBV7-2	TRBJ2-7	CASSFVRARQYF
TRBV12-3/TRBV12-4	TRBJ2-5	CASSLEWGRRETQYF
TRBV5-1	TRBJ1-2	CASSLGDFNYGYTF
TRBV14	TRBJ2-5	CASSQVVFGTQYF
TRBV5-1	TRBJ2-1	CASSPLPGTSSKPDNEQFF
TRBV12-3/TRBV12-4	TRBJ2-1	CASSLAPGLGQFF
TRBV5-1	TRBJ2-7	CASSLRGSTYEQYF
TRBV20-1	TRBJ2-3	CSAPASGGLDTQYF
TRBV11-1	TRBJ2-2	CASGLDFSGELFF
TRBV9	TRBJ2-3	CASSVSGQATDTQYF